The rows below give T cell receptor beta chains drawn from one sample of a study of T cell repertoires in cytomegalovirus infection. TCRdb redid the calling of the reads with MiXCR, one entry per CDR3 protein. The sample gives fewer than 550,000 distinct CDR3 sequences, approximately 25% of which show up once; approximately 13% is in the top ten. Input material: PBMCs. These receptors were obtained from a human donor in good health (CMV status not recorded). Some clones in this sample may be carry-over from other donors' samples. Each CDR3 is given with its conserved first and last residue. D genes are given only for firm matches. Clone size, where shown, is once, few, many, or a class for clones that have expanded.

j_gene: TRBJ2-1; abundance: many; v_gene: TRBV6-2/TRBV6-3; d_gene: TRBD2; CDR3aa: CASSLGLAGDEQFF; CDR3nt: TGTGCCAGCAGTCTCGGACTAGCCGGCGATGAGCAGTTCTTC
j_gene: TRBJ2-7; abundance: many; v_gene: TRBV7-8; d_gene: -; CDR3aa: CASSRDSSYEQYF; CDR3nt: TGTGCCAGCAGCCGTGACAGTTCCTACGAGCAGTACTTC
j_gene: TRBJ2-3; abundance: -; v_gene: TRBV29-1; d_gene: TRBD2; CDR3aa: CSVVAGATDTQYF; CDR3nt: TGCAGCGTAGTAGCGGGAGCCACAGATACGCAGTATTTT
j_gene: TRBJ1-4; abundance: -; v_gene: TRBV5-5; d_gene: -; CDR3aa: CASSLVVANEKLFF; CDR3nt: TGTGCCAGCAGCCTGGTGGTGGCTAATGAAAAACTGTTTTTT
j_gene: TRBJ2-3; abundance: -; v_gene: TRBV27; d_gene: TRBD2; CDR3aa: CASSPLAGALADTQYF; CDR3nt: TGTGCCAGCAGTCCATTAGCGGGAGCGTTGGCAGATACGCAGTATTTT
j_gene: TRBJ2-6; abundance: many; v_gene: TRBV7-2; d_gene: -; CDR3aa: CASSRQRSGANVLTF; CDR3nt: TGTGCCAGCAGCCGACAACGCTCTGGGGCCAACGTCCTGACTTTC
j_gene: TRBJ1-3; abundance: -; v_gene: TRBV28; d_gene: TRBD1; CDR3aa: CASSPGTGVGNTIYF; CDR3nt: TGTGCCAGCAGTCCGGGGACAGGGGTGGGAAACACCATATATTTT
j_gene: TRBJ1-2; abundance: -; v_gene: TRBV15; d_gene: -; CDR3aa: CATSSQRQASPSNYSYTF; CDR3nt: TGTGCCACCAGCAGTCAGAGACAGGCGAGCCCAAGCAACTATAGCTACACCTTC
j_gene: TRBJ2-1; abundance: -; v_gene: TRBV7-2; d_gene: TRBD2; CDR3aa: CASSLGGLAVNEQFF; CDR3nt: TGTGCCAGCAGCCTTGGAGGGCTAGCGGTAAATGAGCAGTTCTTC
j_gene: TRBJ2-7; abundance: few; v_gene: TRBV5-6; d_gene: -; CDR3aa: CASSLGGSDEQYF; CDR3nt: TGTGCCAGCAGCTTAGGAGGGTCCGACGAGCAGTACTTC
j_gene: TRBJ2-5; abundance: -; v_gene: TRBV12-3/TRBV12-4; d_gene: -; CDR3aa: CASTFSRTFQYQETQYF; CDR3nt: TGTGCCAGCACCTTCTCAAGGACTTTCCAGTACCAAGAGACCCAGTACTTC
j_gene: TRBJ2-5; abundance: -; v_gene: TRBV14; d_gene: -; CDR3aa: CASSQVETQYF; CDR3nt: TGTGCCAGCAGCCAAGTAGAGACCCAGTACTTC
j_gene: TRBJ1-6; abundance: once; v_gene: TRBV27; d_gene: -; CDR3aa: CATSIEARGPGPLHF; CDR3nt: TGTGCCACCAGTATCGAGGCTCGGGGTCCCGGCCCCCTCCACTTT
j_gene: TRBJ2-2; abundance: many; v_gene: TRBV27; d_gene: TRBD2; CDR3aa: CASSFVGLAGAGGELFF; CDR3nt: TGTGCCAGCAGTTTTGTGGGACTAGCGGGAGCGGGCGGGGAGCTGTTTTTT
j_gene: TRBJ2-7; abundance: -; v_gene: TRBV29-1; d_gene: -; CDR3aa: CSVSSGRGLSYEQYF; CDR3nt: TGCAGCGTCTCAAGTGGGAGGGGGCTCTCCTACGAGCAGTACTTC
j_gene: TRBJ2-3; abundance: few; v_gene: TRBV10-1; d_gene: -; CDR3aa: CASSERQAGTDTQYF; CDR3nt: TGCGCCAGCAGTGAGAGGCAGGCTGGCACAGATACGCAGTATTTT
j_gene: TRBJ1-4; abundance: many; v_gene: TRBV7-2; d_gene: -; CDR3aa: CASSLDPPGKLFF; CDR3nt: TGTGCCAGCAGCTTAGACCCCCCAGGGAAACTGTTTTTT
j_gene: TRBJ2-3; abundance: -; v_gene: TRBV11-2; d_gene: -; CDR3aa: CASSLESSVGTDTQYF; CDR3nt: TGTGCCAGCAGCTTAGAGTCTAGCGTAGGGACAGATACGCAGTATTTT
j_gene: TRBJ2-7; abundance: few; v_gene: TRBV20-1; d_gene: TRBD2; CDR3aa: CSARDHPSGGYEQYF; CDR3nt: TGCAGTGCTAGAGATCATCCTAGCGGGGGGTACGAGCAGTACTTC
j_gene: TRBJ2-7; abundance: many; v_gene: TRBV4-3; d_gene: -; CDR3aa: CASSLALRASYEQYF; CDR3nt: TGCGCCAGCAGCCTTGCCCTGCGGGCCTCCTACGAGCAGTACTTC
j_gene: TRBJ1-2; abundance: -; v_gene: TRBV28; d_gene: TRBD1; CDR3aa: CASRTGWSGYTF; CDR3nt: TGTGCCAGTCGGACAGGCTGGTCTGGCTACACCTTC
j_gene: TRBJ1-2; abundance: -; v_gene: TRBV11-2; d_gene: -; CDR3aa: CASSLVLFREGYGYTF; CDR3nt: TGTGCCAGCAGCTTAGTTTTGTTCAGAGAGGGCTATGGCTACACCTTC
j_gene: TRBJ2-5; abundance: few; v_gene: TRBV4-1; d_gene: TRBD2; CDR3aa: CASSPTILVAGARETQYF; CDR3nt: TGCGCCAGCAGCCCCACGATCCTCGTGGCGGGAGCCCGCGAGACCCAGTACTTC
j_gene: TRBJ1-1; abundance: few; v_gene: TRBV5-1; d_gene: -; CDR3aa: CASSLTGRGTEAFF; CDR3nt: TGCGCCAGCAGCTTGACAGGGCGAGGCACTGAAGCTTTCTTT
j_gene: TRBJ2-6; abundance: -; v_gene: TRBV27; d_gene: TRBD1; CDR3aa: CASRPGTGLTGANVLTF; CDR3nt: TGTGCCAGCCGACCCGGGACAGGGTTGACTGGGGCCAACGTCCTGACTTTC
j_gene: TRBJ2-3; abundance: many; v_gene: TRBV7-2; d_gene: TRBD1; CDR3aa: CASSIDRGDTQYF; CDR3nt: TGTGCCAGCAGCATAGACAGGGGCGATACGCAGTATTTT
j_gene: TRBJ2-1; abundance: many; v_gene: TRBV7-2; d_gene: -; CDR3aa: CASSLDSRVTYNEQFF; CDR3nt: TGTGCCAGCAGCTTAGACTCGAGGGTAACCTACAATGAGCAGTTCTTC
j_gene: TRBJ2-7; abundance: -; v_gene: TRBV2; d_gene: -; CDR3aa: CASSEAGRGSYEQYF; CDR3nt: TGTGCCAGCAGTGAAGCAGGCAGGGGCTCCTACGAGCAGTACTTC
j_gene: TRBJ1-1; abundance: many; v_gene: TRBV28; d_gene: TRBD1; CDR3aa: CASSFRQGAYTEAFF; CDR3nt: TGTGCCAGCAGTTTCCGACAGGGGGCCTACACTGAAGCTTTCTTT
j_gene: TRBJ2-2; abundance: -; v_gene: TRBV12-3/TRBV12-4; d_gene: TRBD2; CDR3aa: CASSRTSGELFF; CDR3nt: TGTGCCAGCAGCCGGACTAGCGGGGAGCTGTTTTTT
j_gene: TRBJ2-2; abundance: few; v_gene: TRBV4-3; d_gene: -; CDR3aa: CASSQDNSPLRNTGELFF; CDR3nt: TGCGCCAGCAGCCAAGATAATTCCCCTCTGAGGAACACCGGGGAGCTGTTTTTT
j_gene: TRBJ1-6; abundance: -; v_gene: TRBV28; d_gene: TRBD1; CDR3aa: CASRDRVWGSPLHF; CDR3nt: TGTGCCAGCCGGGACAGGGTTTGGGGGTCACCCCTCCACTTT
j_gene: TRBJ2-7; abundance: few; v_gene: TRBV10-3; d_gene: TRBD2; CDR3aa: CAISSGTSGNTYEQYF; CDR3nt: TGTGCCATCTCCTCCGGGACTAGCGGCAACACCTACGAGCAGTACTTC
j_gene: TRBJ2-7; abundance: few; v_gene: TRBV11-1; d_gene: TRBD1; CDR3aa: CASSHPGQGDYEQYF; CDR3nt: TGTGCCAGCAGCCATCCGGGACAGGGCGACTACGAGCAGTACTTC
j_gene: TRBJ1-1; abundance: -; v_gene: TRBV27; d_gene: -; CDR3aa: CASSLMRGSVNTEAFF; CDR3nt: TGTGCCAGCAGTTTAATGCGGGGGTCAGTGAACACTGAAGCTTTCTTT
j_gene: TRBJ2-3; abundance: once; v_gene: TRBV7-6; d_gene: -; CDR3aa: CASSLSLVSTDTQYF; CDR3nt: TGTGCCAGCAGCTTAAGTCTGGTTTCCACAGATACGCAGTATTTT
j_gene: TRBJ2-1; abundance: few; v_gene: TRBV6-2/TRBV6-3; d_gene: -; CDR3aa: CASSPLRAYNEQFF; CDR3nt: TGTGCCAGCAGCCCCCTTCGGGCCTACAATGAGCAGTTCTTC
j_gene: TRBJ2-5; abundance: many; v_gene: TRBV6-2/TRBV6-3; d_gene: -; CDR3aa: CASSYNRKETQYF; CDR3nt: TGTGCCAGCAGTTACAACAGAAAAGAGACCCAGTACTTC
j_gene: TRBJ2-1; abundance: many; v_gene: TRBV7-2; d_gene: TRBD2; CDR3aa: CASSPQVREAKFSYNEQFF; CDR3nt: TGTGCCAGCAGCCCCCAAGTACGGGAGGCTAAATTTTCCTACAATGAGCAGTTCTTC
j_gene: TRBJ1-2; abundance: few; v_gene: TRBV24-1; d_gene: -; CDR3aa: CATSTYRTNYGYTF; CDR3nt: TGTGCCACCAGCACCTACAGAACTAACTATGGCTACACCTTC
j_gene: TRBJ1-2; abundance: -; v_gene: TRBV24-1; d_gene: TRBD1; CDR3aa: CATSLGQGTGYTF; CDR3nt: TGTGCCACCAGCCTGGGACAGGGGACTGGCTACACCTTC
j_gene: TRBJ2-3; abundance: many; v_gene: TRBV28; d_gene: -; CDR3aa: CASSLYNQNTQYF; CDR3nt: TGTGCCAGCAGTTTATATAATCAAAATACGCAGTATTTT
j_gene: TRBJ2-1; abundance: many; v_gene: TRBV7-2; d_gene: TRBD1; CDR3aa: CASSLWDRVGNEQFF; CDR3nt: TGTGCCAGCAGCTTATGGGACAGGGTTGGGAATGAGCAGTTCTTC
j_gene: TRBJ2-7; abundance: -; v_gene: TRBV10-3; d_gene: -; CDR3aa: CAIREDKKGTYEQYF; CDR3nt: TGTGCCATCAGGGAGGACAAGAAGGGCACCTACGAGCAGTACTTC
j_gene: TRBJ2-1; abundance: -; v_gene: TRBV30; d_gene: -; CDR3aa: CAWMRQSHEQFF; CDR3nt: TGTGCCTGGATGCGTCAGTCCCATGAGCAGTTCTTC
j_gene: TRBJ2-5; abundance: -; v_gene: TRBV7-2; d_gene: -; CDR3aa: CASSPRVGPEETQYF; CDR3nt: TGTGCCAGCAGCCCAAGGGTGGGGCCGGAGGAGACCCAGTACTTC
j_gene: TRBJ1-1; abundance: many; v_gene: TRBV7-8; d_gene: -; CDR3aa: CASSSLQGSAEAFF; CDR3nt: TGTGCCAGCAGCTCCTTACAGGGTAGCGCTGAAGCTTTCTTT
j_gene: TRBJ2-1; abundance: -; v_gene: TRBV6-1; d_gene: TRBD2; CDR3aa: CASGLAGGYNEQFF; CDR3nt: TGTGCCAGCGGGCTAGCGGGAGGATACAATGAGCAGTTCTTC
j_gene: TRBJ2-7; abundance: -; v_gene: TRBV4-2; d_gene: -; CDR3aa: CASSQDWSSDEQYF; CDR3nt: TGTGCCAGCAGCCAAGATTGGTCCTCGGACGAGCAGTACTTC
j_gene: TRBJ2-1; abundance: many; v_gene: TRBV7-2; d_gene: -; CDR3aa: CASSRPRPYGGNEQFF; CDR3nt: TGTGCCAGCAGCCGACCACGGCCCTACGGGGGAAATGAGCAGTTCTTC
j_gene: TRBJ1-4; abundance: -; v_gene: TRBV20-1; d_gene: -; CDR3aa: CSARDRDIPRWGDNEKLFF; CDR3nt: TGCAGTGCTAGAGATCGTGACATCCCGAGATGGGGAGATAATGAAAAACTGTTTTTT